Shown below are 12 T cell receptor beta chains from a single sample sequenced in a study of blood T cell repertoires in COVID-19. Produced via immunoSEQ multiplex PCR; TCRdb's table is partial and in-frame only. Counted here are around 260,000 clones, 70% to 90% occurring once; the ten biggest clones make up about 4.3%. The sequenced material came from PBMCs or T cells enriched from blood (not recorded which). The source is a woman under 40 who had recovered from COVID-19.

This clone came up a few times. This sequence joins TRBV7-7 and TRBJ1-3, with TRBD1 as a possible D gene (5 bases). Between the trimmed V and J ends, which lost 5 bases and 0 bases, there was a span of 11 bases. This CDR3 has 15 amino acids. Looked up from germline, CDR1 is SSHAT and CDR2 is FNYEAQ (reference sequence). The CDR3 coding sequence is TGTGCCAGCAGCCCCGGACATTTCTCTGGAAACACCATATATTTT. Protein sequence: CASSPGHFSGNTIYF.

The J gene is TRBJ2-3, the V gene TRBV24-1; 12 nucleotides agree with TRBD2. This CDR3 has 20 amino acids. Trimming at V came to 3 bases and at J to 5 bases, leaving 17 bases not matched to a gene. Germline lookup yields CDR1 KGHDR and CDR2 SFDVKD. Here the CDR3 reads CATSDPGLAGGPVGGDTQYF. The CDR3 nucleotides are TGTGCCACCAGTGATCCAGGTCTAGCGGGAGGGCCGGTTGGGGGAGATACGCAGTATTTT.

This chain links TRBV19 with TRBJ2-1, with D perhaps matching TRBD2 (6 bases). The CDR3 length is 17 residues. Germline CDR1 reads LNHDA; CDR2 reads SQIVND (reference sequence). Trimming shortened V by 0 bases and J by 3 bases, and 15 bases separated the two germline ends. The CDR3 here is CASSIEDYQGYYNEQFF. CDR3 nucleotides: TGTGCCAGTAGTATAGAGGACTACCAAGGATACTACAATGAGCAGTTCTTC.

The chain recombines TRBV5-5 with TRBJ2-2; D is unresolved. In germline, CDR1 is SGHKS, CDR2 YYEKEE (reference sequence). The length of the CDR3 is 14 residues. The ends were cut back, 0 bases at V and 5 bases at J, with 8 bases in the middle. The CDR3 DNA follows: TGTGCCAGCAGCTTGGATAGTGCTACCGGGGAGCTGTTTTTT. It encodes CASSLDSATGELFF.

The J gene is TRBJ1-2, the V gene TRBV6-5; 7 bases align to TRBD1. The germline V gene encodes CDR1 MNHEY and CDR2 SVGAGI. The CDR3 has 14 amino acids. Trimming cost V 6 bases and J 4 bases; bases outside gene matches: 8. The CDR3 coding sequence is TGTGCCAGCAGAAACCGGGGACAGCCCTATGGCTACACCTTC. Amino acids: CASRNRGQPYGYTF.

This clone appeared once. V is TRBV6-5 and J is TRBJ2-1; TRBD1 matches 10 bases. The ends lost 5 bases at V and 7 bases at J; junction bases unmatched: 5. Per germline, CDR1 MNHEY and CDR2 SVGAGI. The CDR3 consists of 14 residues. CDR3 loop: CASSQGQGWNEQFF. The CDR3, as DNA: TGTGCCAGCAGTCAGGGACAGGGGTGGAATGAGCAGTTCTTC.

The chain links TRBV6-5 to TRBJ1-1; D not certain. The CDR3 totals 13 residues. Trimming left V 2 bases short and J 6 bases short, with 10 bases between. Germline CDR1 MNHEY, CDR2 SVGAGI. CDR3 sequence reads: CASSYEGFAEAFF. The CDR3 nucleotides read TGTGCCAGCAGTTACGAGGGTTTCGCTGAAGCTTTCTTT.

The rearrangement joins TRBV15 to TRBJ1-1; 7 nucleotides match TRBD1. The V gene's germline CDR1 is LNHNV and CDR2 YYDKDF (reference sequence). CDR3 size: 16 residues. V lost 5 bases and J lost 4; bases outside the gene matches: 13. The CDR3: CATSPRDRETGTEAFF. In DNA form, the CDR3 reads TGTGCCACCAGCCCCCGAGACAGGGAGACAGGCACTGAAGCTTTCTTT.

The chain carries TRBV6-5 and TRBJ1-1; TRBD1 aligns across 8 bases. Germline-derived CDR1 and CDR2 are MNHEY and SVGAGI. Germline trimming cut 5 bases from V and 11 bases from J; bases unmatched to any gene: 7. This CDR3 comprises 12 residues. This CDR3 reads CASSPPTGDAFF. DNA for the CDR3: TGTGCCAGCAGTCCGCCGACAGGGGACGCTTTCTTT.

This sequence joins TRBV6-1 and TRBJ1-4, with D perhaps matching TRBD1 (6 bases). Germline CDR1 MNHNS, CDR2 SASEGT. The CDR3 consists of 18 residues. Trimming took 0 bases from V and 0 from J, leaving 14 bases between them. CDR3 loop: CASSEATRTAATNEKLFF. The CDR3 region has the DNA TGTGCCAGCAGTGAAGCAACTCGGACAGCAGCAACTAATGAAAAACTGTTTTTT.

This sequence joins TRBV18 and TRBJ1-2; TRBD1 is a possible D gene (6 bases). Germline CDR1 reads KGHSH; CDR2 reads LQKENI. CDR3 length: 12 amino acids. The V gene lost 3 bases and the J gene lost 7 bases, with 9 bases spanning the gap. As DNA, the CDR3 is TGTGCCAGCTCACCCGGCAGGGGTGGCTACACCTTC. Encoded protein: CASSPGRGGYTF. The full variable domain, rest sourced from reference TRBV18 and TRBJ1-2, is NAGVMQNPRHLVRRRGQEARLRCSPMKGHSHVYWYRQLPEEGLKFMVYLQKENIIDESGMPKERFSAEFPKEGPSILRIQQVVRGDSAAYFCASSPGRGGYTFGSGTRLTVV.

This sequence joins TRBV3-1 (or the pseudogene TRBV3-2) and TRBJ1-6, with 9 bases fitting TRBD1. This CDR3 is built from 13 residues. Losses at the gene ends were 3 bases for V and 16 bases for J; bases not matched to a gene: 7. Germline-derived CDR1 and CDR2 are LGHDT and YNNKEL (reference sequence). CDR3 coding DNA: TGTGCCAGCAGCCACCGGGACAGGGCCGTACTCCACTTT. Protein product: CASSHRDRAVLHF.